These 28 T cell receptor beta chains were sequenced from one sample in a study of blood T cell repertoires in COVID-19. Only in-frame clones appear in the TCRdb table, and some are missing; sequencing was by immunoSEQ multiplex PCR. This sample has approximately 310,000 clones; around 84% occur once, and the top ten carry around 1.8%. The sequencing sample was made of PBMCs or T cells enriched from blood (not recorded which). The receptor set was obtained from a woman aged 25 to 39 who had been exposed to COVID-19.

The chain uses TRBV23-1 and TRBJ2-4; D perhaps matches TRBD2 (7 bases). TRBV23-1 is an ORF for which the function is uncertain. V was pared by 7 bases and J by 0 bases, with 16 bases between. The CDR3 has 16 residues. The CDR3 coding sequence is TGCGCCAGCAACTTGGGGAGGGGGAAAGCCAAAAACATTCAGTACTTC. This gives the protein CASNLGRGKAKNIQYF.

The chain is built from TRBV5-5 and TRBJ1-1, with a tentative D call TRBD1 (5 bases). This CDR3 spans 15 amino acids. V shed 4 bases and J shed 0 bases, with 13 bases lying between them. CDR1 and CDR2 from the germline V gene are SGHKS and YYEKEE (reference sequence). This CDR3 is CASSPYGGLNTEAFF. CDR3 DNA: TGTGCCAGCAGCCCGTACGGGGGACTGAACACTGAAGCTTTCTTT.

This chain links TRBV11-2 with TRBJ1-2; D perhaps matches TRBD1 (6 bases). This CDR3 has 14 residues. Germline assignment: CDR1 SGHAT and CDR2 FQNNGV. V shed 6 bases and J shed 4 bases, with 15 bases lying between them. Here the CDR3 reads CASRPAGALYGYTF. The DNA for the CDR3 is TGTGCCAGCAGACCAGCAGGGGCTCTCTATGGCTACACCTTC.

This sequence joins TRBV30 and TRBJ2-7; tentative D call: TRBD2 (6 bases). Trimming left V 0 bases short and J 6 bases short, with 15 bases between. Germline CDR1 reads GTSNPN; CDR2 reads SVGIG (reference sequence). CDR3 length: 14 amino acids. CDR3 region: CAWSVGPGSGEQYF. The CDR3 nucleotides read TGTGCCTGGAGTGTAGGGCCAGGTAGCGGCGAGCAGTACTTC.

The V and J genes are TRBV7-9 and TRBJ2-7, with a tentative D call TRBD2 (7 bases). In germline, CDR1 is SEHNR, CDR2 FQNEAQ (reference sequence). V was clipped by 5 bases and J by 6 bases, with 17 bases between them. The CDR3 is 14 residues long. CDR3 region: CASSGDGGRGEQYF. DNA for the CDR3: TGTGCCAGCAGCGGAGACGGGGGGCGCGGCGAGCAGTACTTC.

The chain carries TRBV9 and TRBJ2-2; perhaps TRBD2 as D (5 bases). The ends were cut back, 0 bases at V and 0 bases at J, with 21 bases in the middle. Germline-derived CDR1 and CDR2 are SGDLS and YYNGEE. This CDR3 comprises 20 residues. As DNA, the CDR3 is TGTGCCAGCAGCGTAGAAGTGGGAGCGGTCCCTACCTCGAACACCGGGGAGCTGTTTTTT. This codes for CASSVEVGAVPTSNTGELFF.

This chain joins TRBV9 and TRBJ1-4; 8 bases match TRBD1. The CDR3 is 15 amino acids. The germline CDR1 and CDR2 sequences are SGDLS and YYNGEE. Unmatched junction bases numbered 8, after V lost 5 bases and J lost 5 bases. The CDR3 coding sequence is TGTGCCAGCAGTTCAGGGGGCGCGTCGAATGAAAAACTGTTTTTT. This codes for CASSSGGASNEKLFF.

This clone was seen a handful of times. This sequence joins TRBV7-9 and TRBJ1-1; D possibly corresponds to TRBD1 (6 bases). The CDR3 length is 15 residues. The V gene lost 5 bases and the J gene lost 3 bases, with 16 bases spanning the gap. The germline CDR1 and CDR2 sequences are SEHNR and FQNEAQ (reference sequence). This CDR3 is CASSLGATRDTEAFF. The CDR3 region has the DNA TGTGCCAGCAGCCTGGGGGCGACGAGAGACACTGAAGCTTTCTTT.

V usage is TRBV6-5 and J usage is TRBJ1-5, with 9 positions matching TRBD1. Germline V CDR1 and CDR2: MNHEY, SVGAGI. This CDR3 is built from 15 residues. Trimming cost V 5 bases and J 7 bases; bases outside gene matches: 9. CDR3 amino acids: CASSPGTGLRQPQHF. As DNA, the CDR3 is TGTGCCAGCAGTCCCGGGACAGGGCTTAGGCAGCCCCAGCATTTT.

The gene calls are TRBV3-1 (or the pseudogene TRBV3-2) and TRBJ1-5, with D perhaps TRBD1 (6 bases). In germline, CDR1 is LGHDT, CDR2 YNNKEL (reference sequence). Trimming took 5 bases from V and 0 from J, leaving 8 bases between them. The CDR3 loop spans 14 amino acids. The CDR3 DNA reads as TGTGCCAGCAGCGAGGACAGTAGCAATCAGCCCCAGCATTTT. Its protein product is CASSEDSSNQPQHF.

The chain is built from TRBV7-2 and TRBJ1-6, with D maybe TRBD1 (6 bases). Trimming stripped 5 bases from V and 4 bases from J, with 9 bases between. The CDR3 sequence is 14 residues long. Germline CDR1 reads SGHTA; CDR2 reads FQGNSA. The CDR3 protein is CASSPDRYNSPLHF. In DNA, the CDR3 is TGTGCCAGCAGCCCGGACAGATATAATTCACCCCTCCACTTT.

The rearrangement joins TRBV6-2 or TRBV6-3 to TRBJ2-1; 10 bases match TRBD2. Germline trimming cut 0 bases from V and 6 bases from J; bases unmatched to any gene: 5. There are 16 residues in the CDR3. Germline V gives CDR1 MNHEY, CDR2 SVGEGT. The CDR3 nucleotides read TGTGCCAGCAGTTACTCGACACTAGCGGGGCGCAATGAGCAGTTCTTC. Translation: CASSYSTLAGRNEQFF.

This clone was found once. V usage is TRBV2 and J usage is TRBJ1-1, with 9 bases lining up with TRBD1. V trimming: 5 bases; J trimming: 6 bases; junction bases outside the gene matches: 7. This CDR3 has 14 residues. The germline V gene has CDR1 SNHLY and CDR2 FYNNEI. The CDR3 region is CASSPGQGGAEAFF. For the CDR3, the DNA is TGTGCCAGCAGTCCGGGACAGGGAGGCGCTGAAGCTTTCTTT.

The chain recombines TRBV3-1 (or the pseudogene TRBV3-2) with TRBJ2-3; unclear D gene. Germline CDR1 LGHDT, CDR2 YNNKEL (reference sequence). The CDR3 length is 14 residues. V was shortened by 4 bases and J by 7 bases, with 15 bases between the two germline ends. The CDR3 sequence: CASSRASERYTQYF. Here the CDR3 DNA reads TGTGCCAGCAGCCGCGCCTCGGAGAGGTATACGCAGTATTTT.

The rearrangement links TRBV21-1 to TRBJ1-2. TRBV21-1 constitutes a pseudogene. The CDR3 extends over 16 amino acids. As DNA, the CDR3 is TGTGCCAGCAGCAAAATCAATGGAGGGCGTCGGATTGGCTACACCTTC. This encodes CASSKINGGRRIGYTF.

The gene calls are TRBV28 and TRBJ1-5, with TRBD1 matching over 7 bases. CDR1 and CDR2 (germline): MDHEN, SYDVKM. With 3 bases clipped from V and 2 bases from J, the junction kept 1 base outside the gene matches. This CDR3 contains 14 residues. CDR3: CASSFDRGNQPQHF. The DNA for the CDR3 is TGTGCCAGCAGTTTCGACAGGGGCAATCAGCCCCAGCATTTT.

The chain recombines TRBV5-1 with TRBJ1-5; D possibly corresponds to TRBD1 (6 bases). The germline V gene encodes CDR1 SGHRS and CDR2 YFSETQ. With 3 bases removed from V and 6 bases from J, the gap between germline ends came to 19 bases. The CDR3 is made up of 16 amino acids. DNA for the CDR3: TGCGCCAGCAGCTCGGAACCCACAGGGCATGGTCAGCCCCAGCATTTT. Its protein product is CASSSEPTGHGQPQHF.

V gene TRBV30 combines with J gene TRBJ2-3, with a tentative D call TRBD2 (6 bases). The CDR3 contains 13 residues. The V gene lost 7 bases and the J gene lost 0 bases, with 11 bases spanning the gap. The germline gives CDR1 GTSNPN, CDR2 SVGIG (reference sequence). The CDR3 DNA reads TGTGCCTCCATAGCGGTTAGCACAGATACGCAGTATTTT. Translation gives CASIAVSTDTQYF.

The chain joins TRBV7-8 to TRBJ1-1, with no clear D. Germline V CDR1 and CDR2: SGHVS, FQNEAQ. This CDR3 is 14 amino acids long. The ends were cut back, 5 bases at V and 1 base at J, with 11 bases in the middle. The CDR3 DNA is TGTGCCAGCAGCCCCACACTAACGAACACTGAAGCTTTCTTT. Translation: CASSPTLTNTEAFF. Using reference TRBV7-8 and TRBJ1-1 for the parts outside the CDR3, the full variable domain is GAGVSQSPRYKVAKRGQDVALRCDPISGHVSLFWYQQALGQGPEFLTYFQNEAQLDKSGLPSDRFFAERPEGSVSTLKIQRTQQEDSAVYLCASSPTLTNTEAFFGQGTRLTVV.

This chain uses TRBV11-2 with TRBJ2-7, with 7 bases identical to TRBD1. Germline-derived CDR1 and CDR2 are SGHAT and FQNNGV. Trimming cost V 5 bases and J 2 bases; bases outside gene matches: 3. The CDR3 extends over 13 amino acids. CDR3 DNA sequence: TGTGCCAGCAGCCTAACAGGGGCCTACGAGCAGTACTTC. Residues: CASSLTGAYEQYF.

This clone was found once. This chain uses TRBV7-2 with TRBJ2-7, with TRBD2 matching 9 bases. Trimming cost V 0 bases and J 4 bases; bases outside gene matches: 7. CDR3 size: 16 residues. Per the germline V gene, CDR1 is SGHTA and CDR2 is FQGNSA. The CDR3 here is CASSLASGGLLYEQYF. CDR3 DNA: TGTGCCAGCAGCTTAGCCAGCGGGGGGCTGTTATACGAGCAGTACTTC.

The CDR3 sequence: CASSTQGTGYNSPLHF. The CDR3 DNA follows: TGTGCCAGCAGCACTCAGGGGACAGGCTATAATTCACCCCTCCACTTT. This sequence joins TRBV5-4 and TRBJ1-6; 8 nucleotides line up with TRBD1. Germline V CDR1 and CDR2: SGHNT, YYREEE (reference sequence). The V segment lost 4 bases and the J segment 3 bases; nucleotides outside the gene matches: 6. There are 16 residues in the CDR3.

The CDR3 DNA is TGCAGTGTGCGGACCTACGAGCAGTACTTC. Translation: CSVRTYEQYF. The genes are TRBV20-1 and TRBJ2-7; D call uncertain. Trimming shortened V by 7 bases and J by 2 bases, and 6 bases separated the two germline ends. The CDR3 is 10 amino acids. CDR1 DFQATT and CDR2 SNEGSKA come from the germline V gene (reference sequence).

This chain links TRBV27 with TRBJ1-3; the match to TRBD1 covers 7 bases. The V and J ends lost 3 bases and 1 base, in that order; junction bases with no gene match: 3. The CDR3 runs 15 residues. Per germline, CDR1 MNHEY and CDR2 SMNVEV (reference sequence). This chain's CDR3 is CASSLTGWSGNTIYF. CDR3 in DNA: TGTGCCAGCAGTTTGACAGGGTGGTCTGGAAACACCATATATTTT.

The CDR3 region has the DNA TGTGCCAGCAGTTTACAGTACGAGCAGTACTTC. Translating it yields CASSLQYEQYF. V gene TRBV28 combines with J gene TRBJ2-7; no clear D gene. Trimming cost V 2 bases and J 4 bases, with 3 bases left between them. Germline V gene sequence: CDR1 MDHEN, CDR2 SYDVKM. The CDR3 consists of 11 residues.

This clone appeared once. V and J are TRBV6-4 and TRBJ2-2; 12 positions agree with TRBD2. V shed 6 bases and J 5 bases; nucleotides not matched to a gene: 7. The CDR3 extends over 16 amino acids. Germline-derived CDR1 and CDR2 are MRHNA and SNTAGT. The DNA for the CDR3 is TGTGCCAGCAGCGGGACTAGCGGGCCCAATACCGGGGAGCTGTTTTTT. Its translation is CASSGTSGPNTGELFF.

The CDR3 spells CASSRGGVGDTQYF. CDR3 DNA: TGTGCCAGTAGTAGAGGCGGGGTCGGAGATACGCAGTATTTT. The rearrangement joins TRBV19 to TRBJ2-3, with D maybe TRBD2 (6 bases). The germline gives CDR1 LNHDA, CDR2 SQIVND (reference sequence). V dropped 4 bases and J dropped 5 bases, with 13 bases sitting between them. The CDR3 extends over 14 amino acids.

The genes are TRBV15 and TRBJ1-5; no clear D. CDR1 and CDR2 from the germline V gene are LNHNV and YYDKDF (reference sequence). The CDR3 runs to 14 residues. V lost 2 bases, J lost 5 bases, and 10 bases lay in between. CDR3 bases: TGTGCCACCAGCAGAAAGACGGGTTATCAGCCCCAGCATTTT. This encodes CATSRKTGYQPQHF.